One and the same sample provided the 2 T cell receptor beta chains below, sequenced in a study of shared clonotypes between healthy human individuals. Assay used: immunoSEQ multiplex PCR; TCRdb lists only in-frame clones, some missing. The sample carries fewer than 1.8 million clones, 98% recorded once. The material sequenced was naive CD4+ T cells sorted from blood. Indicated subset: CD45RA+ positively selected. The receptors originated from a man in his thirties or forties in good health.

The rearrangement joins TRBV5-5 to TRBJ2-1; 13 bases match TRBD2. The germline gives CDR1 SGHKS, CDR2 YYEKEE (reference sequence). This CDR3 spans 15 amino acids. V lost 0 bases and J lost 9; bases outside the gene matches: 3. CDR3 coding DNA: TGTGCCAGCAGCTTGGGACTAGCGGGAGGAAGTGAGCAGTTCTTC. Protein: CASSLGLAGGSEQFF.

The genes are TRBV6-6 and TRBJ1-4; D is perhaps TRBD1 (5 bases). The CDR3 spans 11 residues. Germline V gene data show CDR1 as MNHNY and CDR2 as SVGAGI (reference sequence). The V gene lost 5 bases and the J gene lost 8 bases, with 6 bases spanning the gap. CDR3 protein: CASSRGEKLFF. CDR3 in DNA: TGTGCCAGCAGTCGGGGGGAAAAACTGTTTTTT.